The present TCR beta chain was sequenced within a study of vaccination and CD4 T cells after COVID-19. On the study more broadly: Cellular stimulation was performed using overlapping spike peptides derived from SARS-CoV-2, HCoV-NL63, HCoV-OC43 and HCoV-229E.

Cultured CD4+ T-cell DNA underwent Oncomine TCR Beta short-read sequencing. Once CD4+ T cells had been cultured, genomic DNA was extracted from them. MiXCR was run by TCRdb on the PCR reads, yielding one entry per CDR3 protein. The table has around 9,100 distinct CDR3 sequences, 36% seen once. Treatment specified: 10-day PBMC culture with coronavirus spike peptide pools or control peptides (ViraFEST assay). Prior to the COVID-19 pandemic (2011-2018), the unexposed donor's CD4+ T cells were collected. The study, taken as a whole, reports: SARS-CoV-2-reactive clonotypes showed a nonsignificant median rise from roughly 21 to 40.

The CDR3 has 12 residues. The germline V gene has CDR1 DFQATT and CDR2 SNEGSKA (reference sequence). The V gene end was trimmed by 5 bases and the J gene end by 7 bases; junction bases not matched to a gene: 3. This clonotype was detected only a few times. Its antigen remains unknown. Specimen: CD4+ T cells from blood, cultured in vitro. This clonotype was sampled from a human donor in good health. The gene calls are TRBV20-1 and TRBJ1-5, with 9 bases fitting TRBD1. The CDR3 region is CSADGQGQPQHF. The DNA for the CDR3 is TGCAGTGCTGATGGACAGGGGCAGCCCCAGCATTTT.